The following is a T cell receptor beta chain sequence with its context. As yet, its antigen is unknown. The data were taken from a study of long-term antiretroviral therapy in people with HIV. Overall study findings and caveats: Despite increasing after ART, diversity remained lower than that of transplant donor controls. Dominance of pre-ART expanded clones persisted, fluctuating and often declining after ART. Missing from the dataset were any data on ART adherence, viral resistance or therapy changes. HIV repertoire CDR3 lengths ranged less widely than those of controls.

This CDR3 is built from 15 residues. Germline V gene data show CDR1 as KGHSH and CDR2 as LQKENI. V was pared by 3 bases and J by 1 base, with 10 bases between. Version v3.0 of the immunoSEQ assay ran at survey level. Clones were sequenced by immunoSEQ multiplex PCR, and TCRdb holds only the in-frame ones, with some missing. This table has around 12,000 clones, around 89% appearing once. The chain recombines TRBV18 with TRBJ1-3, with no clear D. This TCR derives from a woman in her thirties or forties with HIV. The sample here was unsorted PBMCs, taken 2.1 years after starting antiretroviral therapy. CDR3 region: CASSPSAGSGNTIYF. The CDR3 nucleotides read TGTGCCAGCTCACCTTCAGCGGGGTCTGGAAACACCATATATTTT.